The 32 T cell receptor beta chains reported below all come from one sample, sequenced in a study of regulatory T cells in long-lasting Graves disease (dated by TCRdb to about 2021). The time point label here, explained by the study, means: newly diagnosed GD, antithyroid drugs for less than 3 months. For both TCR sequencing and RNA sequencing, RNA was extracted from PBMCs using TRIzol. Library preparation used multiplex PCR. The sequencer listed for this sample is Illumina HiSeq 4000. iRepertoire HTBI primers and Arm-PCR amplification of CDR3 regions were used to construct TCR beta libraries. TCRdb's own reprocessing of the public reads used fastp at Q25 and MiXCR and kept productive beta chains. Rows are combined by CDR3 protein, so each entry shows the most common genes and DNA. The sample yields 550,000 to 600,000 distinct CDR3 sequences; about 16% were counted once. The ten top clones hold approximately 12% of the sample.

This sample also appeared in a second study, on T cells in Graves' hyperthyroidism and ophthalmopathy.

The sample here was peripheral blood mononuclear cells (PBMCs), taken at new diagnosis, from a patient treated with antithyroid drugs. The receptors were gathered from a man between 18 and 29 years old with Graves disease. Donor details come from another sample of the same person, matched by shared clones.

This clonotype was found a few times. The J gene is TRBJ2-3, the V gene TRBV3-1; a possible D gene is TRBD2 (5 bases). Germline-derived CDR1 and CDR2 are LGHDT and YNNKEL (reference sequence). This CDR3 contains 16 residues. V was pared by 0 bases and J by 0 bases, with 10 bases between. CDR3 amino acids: CASSQDSAESTDTQYF. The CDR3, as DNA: TGTGCCAGCAGCCAAGATTCAGCGGAAAGCACAGATACGCAGTATTTT.

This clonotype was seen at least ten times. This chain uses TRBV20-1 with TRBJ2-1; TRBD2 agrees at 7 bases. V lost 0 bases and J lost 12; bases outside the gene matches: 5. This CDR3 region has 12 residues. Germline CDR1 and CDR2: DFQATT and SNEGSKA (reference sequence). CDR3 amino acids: CSARDPREGQFF. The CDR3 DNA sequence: TGCAGTGCTAGAGATCCAAGGGAGGGGCAGTTCTTC.

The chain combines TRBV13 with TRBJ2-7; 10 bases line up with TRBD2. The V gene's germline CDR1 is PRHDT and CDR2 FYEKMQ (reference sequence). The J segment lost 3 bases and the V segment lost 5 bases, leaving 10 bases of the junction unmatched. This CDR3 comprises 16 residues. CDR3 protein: CASSPVDSSGGYEQYF. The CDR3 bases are TGTGCCAGCAGCCCAGTGGATTCTAGCGGGGGCTACGAGCAGTACTTC.

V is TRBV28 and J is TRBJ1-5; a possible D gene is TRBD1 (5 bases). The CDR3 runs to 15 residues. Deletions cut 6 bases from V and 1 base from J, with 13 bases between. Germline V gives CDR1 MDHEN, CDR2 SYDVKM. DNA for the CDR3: TGTGCCAGCAGGCGGGCAGGGCGAAGCAATCAGCCCCAGCATTTT. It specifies CASRRAGRSNQPQHF.

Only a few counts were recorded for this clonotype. The CDR3 reads CASSTGGVPETQYF. CDR3 nucleotide sequence: TGTGCCAGTAGTACAGGGGGCGTTCCGGAGACCCAGTACTTC. This chain joins TRBV19 and TRBJ2-5; 8 bases align to TRBD1. The CDR3 consists of 14 residues. Germline V gives CDR1 LNHDA, CDR2 SQIVND (reference sequence). With V trimmed by 4 bases and J by 5 bases, 6 bases remained unmatched.

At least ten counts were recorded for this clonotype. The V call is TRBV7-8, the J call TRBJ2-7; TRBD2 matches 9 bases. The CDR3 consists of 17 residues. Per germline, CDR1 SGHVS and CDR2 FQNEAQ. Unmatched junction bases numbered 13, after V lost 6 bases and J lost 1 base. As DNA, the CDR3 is TGTGCCAGCAGACCTCGCTCGTGGCTAGCGGGATCCTACGAGCAGTACTTC. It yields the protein CASRPRSWLAGSYEQYF. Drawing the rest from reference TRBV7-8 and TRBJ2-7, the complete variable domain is GAGVSQSPRYKVAKRGQDVALRCDPISGHVSLFWYQQALGQGPEFLTYFQNEAQLDKSGLPSDRFFAERPEGSVSTLKIQRTQQEDSAVYLCASRPRSWLAGSYEQYFGPGTRLTVT.

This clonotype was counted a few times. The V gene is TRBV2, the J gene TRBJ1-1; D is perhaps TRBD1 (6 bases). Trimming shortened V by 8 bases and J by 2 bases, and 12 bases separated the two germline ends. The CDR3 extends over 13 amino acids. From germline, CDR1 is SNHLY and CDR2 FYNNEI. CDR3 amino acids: CASLRTENTEAFF. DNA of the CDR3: TGTGCCAGCCTGAGGACAGAAAACACTGAAGCTTTCTTT.

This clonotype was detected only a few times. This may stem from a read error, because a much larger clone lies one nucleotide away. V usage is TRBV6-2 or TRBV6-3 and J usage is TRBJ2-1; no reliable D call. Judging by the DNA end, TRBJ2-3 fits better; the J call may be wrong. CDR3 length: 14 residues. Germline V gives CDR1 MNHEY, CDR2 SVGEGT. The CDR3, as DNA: TGTGCCAGCAGTCCCGTGTTCTTAATGGGTACGCAGTATTTT. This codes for CASSPVFLMGTQYF.

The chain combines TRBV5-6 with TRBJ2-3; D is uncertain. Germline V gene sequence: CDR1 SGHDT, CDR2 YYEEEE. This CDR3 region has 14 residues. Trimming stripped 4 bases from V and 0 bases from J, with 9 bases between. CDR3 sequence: CASSRSTSTDTQYF. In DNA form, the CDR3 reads TGTGCCAGCAGCCGTTCGACCAGCACAGATACGCAGTATTTT.

CDR3: CSATQTSYEQYF. CDR3 coding DNA: TGCAGTGCTACTCAGACTAGCTACGAGCAGTACTTC. The J gene is TRBJ2-7, the V gene TRBV20-1; a weak D match, TRBD2 (6 bases). The CDR3 runs 12 residues. Trimming removed 4 bases at V and 3 bases at J, with 10 bases between. Germline V gene sequence: CDR1 DFQATT, CDR2 SNEGSKA (reference sequence).

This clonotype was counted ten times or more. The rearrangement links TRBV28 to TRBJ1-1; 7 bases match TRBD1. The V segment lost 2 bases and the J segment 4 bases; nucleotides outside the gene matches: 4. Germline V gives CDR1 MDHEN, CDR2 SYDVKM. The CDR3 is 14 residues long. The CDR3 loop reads CASSLGTEVTEAFF. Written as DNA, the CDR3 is TGTGCCAGCAGTTTAGGGACAGAAGTCACTGAAGCTTTCTTT.

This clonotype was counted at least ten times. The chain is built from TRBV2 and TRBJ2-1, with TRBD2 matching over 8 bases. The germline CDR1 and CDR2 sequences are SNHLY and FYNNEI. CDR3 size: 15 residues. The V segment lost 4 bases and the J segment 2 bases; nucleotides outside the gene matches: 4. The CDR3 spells CASSVTGRAYNEQFF. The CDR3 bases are TGTGCCAGCAGTGTAACCGGGAGGGCCTACAATGAGCAGTTCTTC.

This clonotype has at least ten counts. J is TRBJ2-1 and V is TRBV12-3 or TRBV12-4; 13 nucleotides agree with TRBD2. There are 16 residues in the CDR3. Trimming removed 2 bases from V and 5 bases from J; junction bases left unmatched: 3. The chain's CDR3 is CASSLYGLAGDNEQFF. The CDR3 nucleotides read TGTGCCAGCAGTTTATATGGACTAGCGGGAGACAATGAGCAGTTCTTC.

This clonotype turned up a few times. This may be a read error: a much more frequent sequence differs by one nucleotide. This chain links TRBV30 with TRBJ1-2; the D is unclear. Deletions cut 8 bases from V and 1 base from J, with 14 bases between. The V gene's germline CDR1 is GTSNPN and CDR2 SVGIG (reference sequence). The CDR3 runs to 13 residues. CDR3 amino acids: CAGCSKVNYGYTF. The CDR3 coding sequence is TGTGCCGGTTGCAGTAAGGTTAACTATGGCTACACCTTC.

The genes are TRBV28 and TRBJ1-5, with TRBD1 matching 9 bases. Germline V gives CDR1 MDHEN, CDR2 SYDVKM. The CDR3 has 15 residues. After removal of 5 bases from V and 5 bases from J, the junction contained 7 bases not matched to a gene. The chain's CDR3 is CASSPGTGRDQPQHF. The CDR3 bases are TGTGCCAGCAGTCCAGGGACAGGGAGGGATCAGCCCCAGCATTTT.

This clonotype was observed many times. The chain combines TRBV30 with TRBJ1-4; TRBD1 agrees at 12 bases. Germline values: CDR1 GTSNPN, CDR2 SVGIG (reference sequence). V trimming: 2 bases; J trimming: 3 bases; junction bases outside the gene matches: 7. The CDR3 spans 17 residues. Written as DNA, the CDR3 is TGTGCCTGGAGTTCAGGGGACAGGGGGCGGGCTAATGAAAAACTGTTTTTT. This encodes CAWSSGDRGRANEKLFF.

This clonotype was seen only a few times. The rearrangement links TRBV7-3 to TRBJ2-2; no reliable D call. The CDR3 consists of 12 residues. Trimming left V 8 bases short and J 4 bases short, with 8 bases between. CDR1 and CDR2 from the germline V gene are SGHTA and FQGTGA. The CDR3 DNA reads TGTGCCAGCGCCCAGATCACCGGGGAGCTGTTTTTT. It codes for CASAQITGELFF.

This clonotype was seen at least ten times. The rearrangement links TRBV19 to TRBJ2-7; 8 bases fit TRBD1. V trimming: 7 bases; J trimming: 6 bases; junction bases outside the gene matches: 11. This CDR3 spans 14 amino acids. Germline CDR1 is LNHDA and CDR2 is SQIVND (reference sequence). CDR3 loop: CASTPGQGLGEQYF. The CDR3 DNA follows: TGTGCCAGTACACCCGGACAGGGTCTCGGCGAGCAGTACTTC.

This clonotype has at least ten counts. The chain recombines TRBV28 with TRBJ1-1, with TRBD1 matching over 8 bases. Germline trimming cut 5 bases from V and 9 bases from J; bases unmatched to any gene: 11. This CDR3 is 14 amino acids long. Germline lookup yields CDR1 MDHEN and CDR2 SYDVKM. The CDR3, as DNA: TGTGCCAGCAGTCCGGGGGGCCGGACAGGGAAAGCTTTCTTT. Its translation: CASSPGGRTGKAFF.

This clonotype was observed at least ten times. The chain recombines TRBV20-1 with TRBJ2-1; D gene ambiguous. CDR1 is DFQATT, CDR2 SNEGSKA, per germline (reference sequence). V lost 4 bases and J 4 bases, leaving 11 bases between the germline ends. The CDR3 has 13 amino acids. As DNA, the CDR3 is TGCAGTGCTACCCCGGCCGAATACAATGAGCAGTTCTTC. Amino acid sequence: CSATPAEYNEQFF.

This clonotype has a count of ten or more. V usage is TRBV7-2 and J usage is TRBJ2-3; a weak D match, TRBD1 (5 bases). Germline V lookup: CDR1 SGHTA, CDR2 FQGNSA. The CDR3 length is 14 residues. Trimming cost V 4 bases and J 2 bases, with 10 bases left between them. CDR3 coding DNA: TGTGCCAGCAGCTCCGACAGTTACACAGATACGCAGTATTTT. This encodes CASSSDSYTDTQYF.

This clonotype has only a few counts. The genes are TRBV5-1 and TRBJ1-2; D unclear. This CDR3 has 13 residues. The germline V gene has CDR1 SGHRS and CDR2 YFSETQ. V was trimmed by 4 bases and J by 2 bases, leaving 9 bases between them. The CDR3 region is CASSLIPNYGYTF. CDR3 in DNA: TGCGCCAGCAGCCTCATCCCGAACTATGGCTACACCTTC.

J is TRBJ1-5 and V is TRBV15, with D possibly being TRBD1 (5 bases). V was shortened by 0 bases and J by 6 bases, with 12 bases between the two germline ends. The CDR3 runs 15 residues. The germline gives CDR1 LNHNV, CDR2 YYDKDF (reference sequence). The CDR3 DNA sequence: TGTGCCACCAGCAGAGATCGAGGGGAGGTTCAGCCCCAGCATTTT. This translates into CATSRDRGEVQPQHF.

The CDR3 region has the DNA TGTGCCAGCGGACAGGGGGAGAATCAGCCCCAGCATTTT. This encodes CASGQGENQPQHF. This chain uses TRBV25-1 with TRBJ1-5; 10 bases fit TRBD1. The V gene end was trimmed by 8 bases and the J gene end by 4 bases; junction bases not matched to a gene: 2. The germline V gene encodes CDR1 MGHDK and CDR2 SYGVNS. The CDR3 loop spans 13 amino acids.

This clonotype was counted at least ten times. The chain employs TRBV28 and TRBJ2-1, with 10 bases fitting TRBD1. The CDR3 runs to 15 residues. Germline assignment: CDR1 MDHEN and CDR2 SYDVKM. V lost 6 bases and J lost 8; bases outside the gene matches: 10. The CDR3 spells CASSPGQGFDDEQFF. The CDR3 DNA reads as TGTGCCAGCAGCCCGGGACAGGGGTTTGATGATGAGCAGTTCTTC.

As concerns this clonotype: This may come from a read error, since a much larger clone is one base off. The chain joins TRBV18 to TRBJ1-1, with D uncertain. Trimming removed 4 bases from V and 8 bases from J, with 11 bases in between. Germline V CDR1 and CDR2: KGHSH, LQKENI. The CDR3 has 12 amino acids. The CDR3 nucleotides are TGTGCCAGCTCACGGCCTTCCGAGGAAGCTTTCTTT. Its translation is CASSRPSEEAFF.

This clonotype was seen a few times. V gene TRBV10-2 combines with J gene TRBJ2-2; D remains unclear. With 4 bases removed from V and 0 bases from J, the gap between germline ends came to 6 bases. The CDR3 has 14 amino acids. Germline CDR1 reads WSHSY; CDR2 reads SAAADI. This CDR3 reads CASSVFSNTGELFF. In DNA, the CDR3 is TGCGCCAGCAGTGTTTTCTCGAACACCGGGGAGCTGTTTTTT.

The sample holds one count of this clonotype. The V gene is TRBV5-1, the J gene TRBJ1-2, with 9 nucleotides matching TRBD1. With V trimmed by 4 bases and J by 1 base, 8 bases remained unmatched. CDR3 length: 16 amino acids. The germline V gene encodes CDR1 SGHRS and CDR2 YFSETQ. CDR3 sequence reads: CASSPRDRVDNYGYTF. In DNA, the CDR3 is TGCGCCAGCAGCCCCCGGGACAGGGTCGATAACTATGGCTACACCTTC.

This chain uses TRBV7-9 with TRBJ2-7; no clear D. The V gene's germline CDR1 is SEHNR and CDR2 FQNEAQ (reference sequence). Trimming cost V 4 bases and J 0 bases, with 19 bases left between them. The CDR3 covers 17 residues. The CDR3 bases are TGTGCCAGCAGCTCCCCCTCGTCGGACCGGAGCTCCTACGAGCAGTACTTC. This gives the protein CASSSPSSDRSSYEQYF.

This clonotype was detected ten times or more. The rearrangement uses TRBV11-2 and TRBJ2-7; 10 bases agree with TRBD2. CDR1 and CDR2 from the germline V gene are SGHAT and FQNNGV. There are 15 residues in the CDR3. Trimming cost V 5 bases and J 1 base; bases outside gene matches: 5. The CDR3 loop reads CASSKRTSGSYEQYF. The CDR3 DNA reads TGTGCCAGCAGCAAACGGACTAGCGGATCCTACGAGCAGTACTTC.

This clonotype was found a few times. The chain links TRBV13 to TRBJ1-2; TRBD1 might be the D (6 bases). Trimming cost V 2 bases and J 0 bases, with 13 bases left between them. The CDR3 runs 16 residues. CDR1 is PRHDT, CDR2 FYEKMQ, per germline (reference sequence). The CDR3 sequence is CASSLSTYRANYGYTF. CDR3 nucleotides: TGTGCCAGCAGCTTAAGCACTTACAGGGCTAACTATGGCTACACCTTC.

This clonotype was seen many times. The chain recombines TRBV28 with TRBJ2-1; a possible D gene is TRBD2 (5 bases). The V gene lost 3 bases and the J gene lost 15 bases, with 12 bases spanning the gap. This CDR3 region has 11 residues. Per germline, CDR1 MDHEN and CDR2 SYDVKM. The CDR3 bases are TGTGCCAGCAGTTTGGGAAGGAGGCCGTTCTTC. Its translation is CASSLGRRPFF.